The next 23 T cell receptor beta chains were all read from a single sample in a study of cytomegalovirus exposure and HLA in healthy donors. Assay used: immunoSEQ multiplex PCR; TCRdb lists only in-frame clones, some missing. This table has roughly 130,000 clones, nearly 90% appearing once. Sequencing was done on a sample of PBMCs. The receptor set was obtained from a man under 40 in good health and CMV-seronegative.

In its sample, this clone was seen many times. V gene TRBV6-6 combines with J gene TRBJ1-3, with 8 bases matching TRBD1. The ends lost 6 bases at V and 7 bases at J; junction bases unmatched: 5. The V gene's germline CDR1 is MNHNY and CDR2 SVGAGI (reference sequence). CDR3 size: 13 residues. The CDR3 nucleotides are TGTGCCAGCAGCTCGACAGGGGCGAACACCATATATTTT. Its translation: CASSSTGANTIYF.

V and J are TRBV11-1 and TRBJ1-2, with D maybe TRBD1 (5 bases). From germline, CDR1 is SGHAT and CDR2 FQDESV (reference sequence). Deletions cut 0 bases from V and 8 bases from J, with 13 bases between. This CDR3 spans 14 amino acids. CDR3 bases: TGTGCCAGCAGCTTAGCGCCGGGGGATGACGGCTACACCTTC. Its protein is CASSLAPGDDGYTF.

This chain links TRBV7-9 with TRBJ1-2; 12 bases map to TRBD1. Trimming at V came to 4 bases and at J to 3 bases, leaving 0 bases not matched to a gene. The CDR3 is 14 residues long. Germline loops: CDR1 SEHNR, CDR2 FQNEAQ (reference sequence). In nucleotides, the CDR3 is TGTGCCAGCAGCTGGGACAGGGGGCACTATGGCTACACCTTC. Its translation: CASSWDRGHYGYTF.

The chain recombines TRBV7-6 with TRBJ1-1; D is undetermined. The CDR3 spans 13 residues. Germline V gene lookup returns CDR1 SGHVS and CDR2 FNYEAQ. V shed 1 base and J shed 4 bases, with 7 bases lying between them. The CDR3 reads CASSLDRVTEAFF. CDR3 coding DNA: TGTGCCAGCAGCTTAGACCGAGTCACTGAAGCTTTCTTT.

The genes are TRBV4-1 and TRBJ2-3; the D gene is possibly TRBD1 (5 bases). There are 13 residues in the CDR3. Germline V gene data show CDR1 as MGHRA and CDR2 as YSYEKL. V gave up 9 bases and J gave up 0 bases, with 10 bases separating them. In nucleotides, the CDR3 is TGCGCCAGTAAAGGGGTGAGCACAGATACGCAGTATTTT. Protein: CASKGVSTDTQYF.

DNA of the CDR3: TGTGCCAGTAGTGAGCCGGGACAGGGGACCTACGAGCAGTACTTC. Encoded protein: CASSEPGQGTYEQYF. The chain couples TRBV19 to TRBJ2-7, with 10 bases aligning to TRBD1. The CDR3 covers 15 residues. V gave up 5 bases and J gave up 2 bases; unmatched junction bases: 6. Per the germline V gene, CDR1 is LNHDA and CDR2 is SQIVND (reference sequence).

This chain joins TRBV12-5 and TRBJ2-7, with D perhaps TRBD1 (6 bases). V lost 5 bases and J 7 bases, leaving 6 bases between the germline ends. The CDR3 has 10 amino acids. Germline V gene sequence: CDR1 LGHNT, CDR2 FRNRAP. The CDR3 spells CASGQGEQYF. In nucleotides, the CDR3 is TGTGCTAGTGGTCAGGGGGAGCAGTACTTC.

This sequence joins TRBV10-3 and TRBJ2-7, with 7 bases matching TRBD2. The germline V gene has CDR1 ENHRY and CDR2 SYGVKD. CDR3 length equals 16 residues. V shed 4 bases, J shed 0 bases, and the junction held 9 bases outside the gene matches. The CDR3 is CAISALGGEPSYEQYF. CDR3 sequence (DNA): TGTGCCATCAGTGCCTTGGGGGGGGAACCCTCCTACGAGCAGTACTTC.

The chain uses TRBV5-1 and TRBJ2-7; 10 bases fit TRBD1. V dropped 6 bases and J dropped 4; count of bases not matched to a gene: 4. This CDR3 is 13 amino acids long. CDR1 and CDR2 (germline): SGHRS, YFSETQ. The chain's CDR3 is CASTPGQGYEQYF. The CDR3 DNA is TGCGCCAGCACCCCGGGACAGGGGTACGAGCAGTACTTC.

This chain links TRBV7-6 with TRBJ2-5; D is uncertain. Per germline, CDR1 SGHVS and CDR2 FNYEAQ. With 0 bases removed from V and 2 bases from J, the gap between germline ends came to 7 bases. The CDR3 spans 14 residues. CDR3: CASSLAPGQETQYF. The CDR3 region has the DNA TGTGCCAGCAGCTTAGCCCCAGGTCAAGAGACCCAGTACTTC.

This rearrangement joins TRBV19 to TRBJ2-6; 7 nucleotides match TRBD1. Germline V CDR1 and CDR2: LNHDA, SQIVND (reference sequence). Trimming at V came to 2 bases and at J to 2 bases, leaving 0 bases not matched to a gene. This CDR3 spans 15 amino acids. The CDR3 region has the DNA TGTGCCAGTAGTATAACAGGGGCTGGGGCCAACGTCCTGACTTTC. It codes for CASSITGAGANVLTF.

This chain links TRBV4-2 with TRBJ1-4, with D perhaps TRBD1 (6 bases). Trimming cost V 4 bases and J 0 bases, with 18 bases left between them. Germline loops: CDR1 LGHNA, CDR2 YNFKEQ. The CDR3 totals 18 residues. The CDR3 coding sequence is TGTGCCAGCAGCCTCATAATCATTGGACAGTCAACTAATGAAAAACTGTTTTTT. Its translation is CASSLIIIGQSTNEKLFF.

This chain connects TRBV6-1 to TRBJ1-3; 7 positions agree with TRBD1. Germline loops: CDR1 MNHNS, CDR2 SASEGT. This CDR3 spans 15 amino acids. The V and J ends lost 3 bases and 4 bases, in that order; junction bases with no gene match: 6. The CDR3 bases are TGTGCCAGCAGTGATATGACAGGGAACGGAAACACCATATATTTT. Translation: CASSDMTGNGNTIYF.

DNA of the CDR3: TGTGCCAGCCTCGGGACAGGGTTAATCTCTGGAAACACCATATATTTT. Protein: CASLGTGLISGNTIYF. J is TRBJ1-3 and V is TRBV11-2; 9 bases fit TRBD1. Germline lookup yields CDR1 SGHAT and CDR2 FQNNGV. The CDR3 runs 16 residues. With 8 bases clipped from V and 0 bases from J, the junction kept 8 bases outside the gene matches.

The chain links TRBV18 to TRBJ1-1, with 7 bases matching TRBD1. The CDR3 is 16 residues long. Trimming removed 3 bases from V and 10 bases from J; junction bases left unmatched: 17. CDR1 is KGHSH and CDR2 is LQKENI in the germline V gene. CDR3 sequence reads: CASSPQSGTVRLVAFF. Here the CDR3 DNA reads TGTGCCAGCTCACCCCAATCCGGGACAGTTCGTCTCGTAGCTTTCTTT.

The chain employs TRBV2 and TRBJ2-7; 10 bases are a match to TRBD1. The germline V gene encodes CDR1 SNHLY and CDR2 FYNNEI. This CDR3 is 14 amino acids long. The junction had 9 bases not matched to a gene; V was cut back by 8 bases and J by 5 bases. CDR3 coding DNA: TGTGCCAGCCCGCCGGGACAGGGGAGCCACGAGCAGTACTTC. Its protein product is CASPPGQGSHEQYF. The variable domain in full, with the rest retrieved from reference TRBV2 and TRBJ2-7, is EPEVTQTPSHQVTQMGQEVILRCVPISNHLYFYWYRQILGQKVEFLVSFYNNEISEKSEIFDDQFSVERPDGSNFTLKIRSTKLEDSAMYFCASPPGQGSHEQYFGPGTRLTVT.

The gene calls are TRBV7-3 and TRBJ1-1, with D maybe TRBD1 (5 bases). Germline loops: CDR1 SGHTA, CDR2 FQGTGA. Trimming stripped 0 bases from V and 3 bases from J, with 8 bases between. CDR3 length equals 14 residues. The chain's CDR3 is CASSLTFRDTEAFF. The CDR3 DNA is TGTGCCAGCAGCTTAACGTTCAGGGACACTGAAGCTTTCTTT. The full variable domain, with the rest looked up from reference TRBV7-3 and TRBJ1-1, is GAGVSQTPSNKVTEKGKYVELRCDPISGHTALYWYRQSLGQGPEFLIYFQGTGAADDSGLPNDRFFAVRPEGSVSTLKIQRTERGDSAVYLCASSLTFRDTEAFFGQGTRLTVV.

The chain has TRBV5-1 and TRBJ1-2; 12 bases match TRBD1. Germline CDR1 reads SGHRS; CDR2 reads YFSETQ. CDR3 length: 17 amino acids. V gave up 5 bases and J gave up 0 bases; unmatched junction bases: 8. The chain's CDR3 is CASRKGTGGLANYGYTF. Written as DNA, the CDR3 is TGCGCCAGCAGGAAAGGGACAGGGGGCCTAGCTAACTATGGCTACACCTTC. Variable domain in full (rest from reference TRBV5-1 and TRBJ1-2): KAGVTQTPRYLIKTRGQQVTLSCSPISGHRSVSWYQQTPGQGLQFLFEYFSETQRNKGNFPGRFSGRQFSNSRSEMNVSTLELGDSALYLCASRKGTGGLANYGYTFGSGTRLTVV.

The gene calls are TRBV6-1 and TRBJ2-3, with D possibly matching TRBD1 (6 bases). The CDR3 is made up of 13 amino acids. Germline V gene sequence: CDR1 MNHNS, CDR2 SASEGT. V lost 5 bases, J lost 3 bases, and 9 bases lay in between. As DNA, the CDR3 is TGTGCCAGCAGTAGGCAGGGGACAGATACGCAGTATTTT. Its protein is CASSRQGTDTQYF.

The chain's CDR3 is CARIRGQETQYF. CDR3 nucleotides: TGTGCCAGAATCAGGGGTCAAGAGACCCAGTACTTC. The chain carries TRBV19 and TRBJ2-5, with D possibly TRBD1 on 6 matching bases. The V end lost 9 bases, the J end lost 2 bases, and 10 bases lay between the germline ends. This CDR3 spans 12 amino acids. The V gene's germline CDR1 is LNHDA and CDR2 SQIVND (reference sequence).

The chain carries TRBV7-3 and TRBJ1-1; D unclear. V was pared by 5 bases and J by 5 bases, with 12 bases between. Germline CDR1 SGHTA, CDR2 FQGTGA. This CDR3 contains 13 residues. CDR3 loop: CASSPGRETEAFF. The CDR3 DNA is TGTGCCAGCAGCCCAGGAAGAGAGACTGAAGCTTTCTTT.

The V gene is TRBV13, the J gene TRBJ2-1, with a weak D call TRBD2 (5 bases). The germline V and J ends were trimmed by 1 base and 10 bases, with 11 bases remaining between them. Germline CDR1 is PRHDT and CDR2 is FYEKMQ (reference sequence). The CDR3 is 13 residues long. CDR3 protein: CASSLEGPGEQFF. CDR3 sequence (DNA): TGTGCCAGCAGCTTAGAAGGGCCGGGGGAGCAGTTCTTC.

The chain uses TRBV7-6 and TRBJ1-4, with a possible D match to TRBD1 (5 bases). Trimming took off 9 bases at V and 5 bases at J, with 16 bases between the two ends. The CDR3 consists of 14 residues. CDR1 and CDR2 (germline): SGHVS, FNYEAQ. The CDR3: CASASGLGNEKLFF. The CDR3 DNA follows: TGTGCCAGTGCCTCGGGACTGGGAAATGAAAAACTGTTTTTT. Looking up the rest from reference TRBV7-6 and TRBJ1-4 gives the full variable domain: GAGVSQSPRYKVTKRGQDVALRCDPISGHVSLYWYRQALGQGPEFLTYFNYEAQQDKSGLPNDRFSAERPEGSISTLTIQRTEQRDSAMYRCASASGLGNEKLFFGSGTQLSVL.